This T cell receptor (beta chain) was sequenced in a study of blood T cells in healthy people across ages. The table lists this clonotype with a few counts. V was trimmed by 4 bases and J by 2 bases, leaving 13 bases between them. CDR1 is SGDLS, CDR2 YYNGEE, per germline. The length of the CDR3 is 14 residues. Primers used in a second PCR of about 7 to 12 cycles were a sample-barcoded 5' primer and a J-beta primer mix. One entry per CDR3 protein results from TCRdb running MiXCR on the 5' RACE reads. The repertoire holds some 1,800,000 distinct CDR3 sequences, approximately 40% seen once, with about 21% in the top ten.

The J gene is TRBJ2-7, the V gene TRBV9; D assignment may be TRBD1 or TRBD2 (5 bases each). The clonotype comes from a human donor in good health. Sequenced material: blood. CDR3 residues: CASSSQEDTYEQYF. The CDR3 DNA follows: TGTGCCAGCAGCTCACAGGAGGACACCTACGAGCAGTACTTC.